The rows below give T cell receptor beta chains drawn from one sample of a study of blood T cell repertoires in COVID-19. TCRdb keeps only in-frame clones here, not all; method: immunoSEQ multiplex PCR. The sample lists some 320,000 clones, 90% occurring once. The sample taken for sequencing was PBMCs or T cells enriched from blood (not recorded which). Receptors originate from a man aged 55-75 years who had recovered from COVID-19. Both conserved end residues are part of each CDR3. Fields, in order: D gene, V gene, clone size, J gene, CDR3 protein, CDR3 DNA. D genes are given only for firm matches. Rows may omit the clone size; those that give it use once, few, many or a size class.

.	TRBV5-3	.	TRBJ2-7	CARSFCPEATHEQYF	TGTGCCAGAAGCTTCTGTCCCGAAGCTACGCACGAGCAGTACTTC
.	TRBV19	few	TRBJ2-2	CASRPGNTGELFF	TGTGCCAGTAGGCCCGGGAACACCGGGGAGCTGTTTTTT
.	TRBV6-2/TRBV6-3	.	TRBJ1-5	CASSYPPLGPQPQHF	TGTGCCAGCAGTTACCCTCCTTTGGGCCCTCAGCCCCAGCATTTT
TRBD2	TRBV11-2	.	TRBJ2-1	CASSNHRAGGPINEQFF	TGTGCCAGCAGCAACCACAGGGCGGGAGGGCCCATCAATGAGCAGTTCTTC
TRBD2	TRBV19	.	TRBJ2-2	CASIKNSGGTGELFF	TGTGCCAGTATCAAAAACTCGGGGGGGACCGGGGAGCTGTTTTTT
.	TRBV7-2	.	TRBJ1-4	CASSRTAVNEKLFF	TGTGCCAGCAGCCGGACAGCCGTAAATGAAAAACTGTTTTTT
.	TRBV18	once	TRBJ1-3	CASSPRQISGNTIYF	TGTGCCAGCTCACCAAGACAGATCTCTGGAAACACCATATATTTT
TRBD1	TRBV12-5	.	TRBJ2-7	CASGLTPDRVGYEQYF	TGTGCTAGTGGTTTGACCCCGGACAGGGTGGGCTACGAGCAGTACTTC
.	TRBV2	.	TRBJ1-1	CASSALGQNTEAFF	TGTGCCAGCAGTGCACTCGGTCAGAACACTGAAGCTTTCTTT
.	TRBV7-6	.	TRBJ1-2	CASSGNRDVNYGYTF	TGTGCCAGCAGCGGCAACAGGGACGTCAACTATGGCTACACCTTC
TRBD2	TRBV11-2	.	TRBJ2-7	CASSLAAGGDEQYF	TGTGCCAGCAGCTTAGCTGCGGGGGGAGACGAGCAGTACTTC
TRBD1	TRBV6-5	.	TRBJ1-5	CASDPSGTGFRAQHF	TGTGCCAGCGACCCCTCCGGGACAGGGTTTAGAGCCCAGCATTTT
TRBD2	TRBV18	.	TRBJ2-2	CASSPLASGSDTGELFF	TGTGCCAGCTCACCACTGGCAAGCGGGAGTGACACCGGGGAGCTGTTTTTT
TRBD2	TRBV30	.	TRBJ2-7	CAWNPAGAPYEQYF	TGTGCCTGGAACCCAGCGGGGGCCCCCTACGAGCAGTACTTC
TRBD1	TRBV11-2	.	TRBJ1-6	CASSPRQGSSPLHF	TGTGCCAGCAGCCCGAGACAGGGGAGTTCACCCCTCCACTTT
.	TRBV10-3	once	TRBJ2-7	CAISEYTYEQYF	TGTGCCATCAGTGAATATACCTACGAGCAGTACTTC
.	TRBV27	.	TRBJ2-7	CASSHRLGGPLDEQYF	TGTGCCAGCAGCCACCGGCTTGGAGGGCCGCTGGATGAGCAGTACTTC